This TCR beta chain was documented in a study of shared clonotypes between healthy human individuals. General study findings and limits: Richness estimates generally favored naive over memory subsets.

Assay runs were performed at deep level. Data came from immunoSEQ multiplex PCR; TCRdb stores just in-frame clones and leaves some out. There are 2 million to 2.5 million clones in the sample; almost 96% occur only once, and less than 0.15% lies in the top ten. The CDR3 loop spans 12 amino acids. The V end lost 6 bases, the J end lost 7 bases, and 12 bases lay between the germline ends. Germline values: CDR1 MGHDK, CDR2 SYGVNS. Comments on this clone: Antigen specificity is unknown.

The chain couples TRBV25-1 to TRBJ1-1; possible D gene TRBD1, 5 bases. The sample taken for sequencing was naive CD4+ T cells sorted from blood. This sample's subset: CD45RA+ positively selected. The TCR sequence derives from a man between 18 and 35 years old in good health. This CDR3 reads CASRRVRGEAFF. CDR3 coding DNA: TGTGCCAGCAGGAGGGTGAGGGGTGAAGCTTTCTTT.